This T cell receptor beta chain was profiled in a study of siplizumab effects on memory and regulatory T cells. Overall study findings and caveats: Tregs proliferating in siplizumab cultures lacked confirmation of their suppressive function. Unstimulated subsets captured only a minor fraction of alloreactive clones.

Germline values: CDR1 SEHNR, CDR2 FQNEAQ (reference sequence). The V gene lost 1 base and the J gene lost 7 bases, with 5 bases spanning the gap. The CDR3 has 12 residues. Assay used: immunoSEQ multiplex PCR; TCRdb lists only in-frame clones, some missing. The data hold about 82,000 clones, with approximately 90% observed a single time. Regarding this clone: Antigen specificity is unknown.

The sample taken for sequencing was Tregs sorted from blood. The TCR originated in a human donor in good health. The chain uses TRBV7-9 and TRBJ2-1; D gene ambiguous. CDR3 nucleotides: TGTGCCAGCAGCTTAGATCCGAATGAGCAGTTCTTC. Translation gives CASSLDPNEQFF.